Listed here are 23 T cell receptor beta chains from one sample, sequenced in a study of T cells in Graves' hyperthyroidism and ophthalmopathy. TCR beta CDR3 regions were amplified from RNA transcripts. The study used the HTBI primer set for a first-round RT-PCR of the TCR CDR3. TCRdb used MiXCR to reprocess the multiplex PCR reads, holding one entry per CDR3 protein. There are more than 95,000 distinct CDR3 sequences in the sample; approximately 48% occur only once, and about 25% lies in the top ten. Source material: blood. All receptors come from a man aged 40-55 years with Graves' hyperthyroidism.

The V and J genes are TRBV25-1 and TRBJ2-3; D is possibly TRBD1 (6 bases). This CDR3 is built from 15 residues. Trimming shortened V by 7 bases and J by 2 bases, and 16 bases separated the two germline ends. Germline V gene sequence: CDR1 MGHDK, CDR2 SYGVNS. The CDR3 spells CASTESRTATDTQYF. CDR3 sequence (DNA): TGTGCCAGCACCGAAAGTCGGACAGCCACAGATACGCAGTATTTT.

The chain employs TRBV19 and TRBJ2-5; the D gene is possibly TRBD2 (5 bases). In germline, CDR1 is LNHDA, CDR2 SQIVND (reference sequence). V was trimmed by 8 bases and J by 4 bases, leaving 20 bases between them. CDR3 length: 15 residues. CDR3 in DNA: TGTGCCAGTTCGCAGCGGTCCCTCCCCACAGAGACCCAGTACTTC. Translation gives CASSQRSLPTETQYF. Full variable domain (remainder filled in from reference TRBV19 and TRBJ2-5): DGGITQSPKYLFRKEGQNVTLSCEQNLNHDAMYWYRQDPGQGLRLIYYSQIVNDFQKGDIAEGYSVSREKKESFPLTVTSAQKNPTAFYLCASSQRSLPTETQYFGPGTRLLVL.

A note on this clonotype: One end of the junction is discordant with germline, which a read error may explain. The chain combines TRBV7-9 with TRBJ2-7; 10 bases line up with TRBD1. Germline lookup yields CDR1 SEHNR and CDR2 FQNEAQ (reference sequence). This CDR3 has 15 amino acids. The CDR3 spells CASSSGTGVRDEQYF. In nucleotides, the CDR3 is TGCGCCAGCAGCTCAGGGACAGGGGTCCGCGACGAGCAGTACTTC.

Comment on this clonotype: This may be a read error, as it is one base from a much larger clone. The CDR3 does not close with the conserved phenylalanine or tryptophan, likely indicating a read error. The CDR3 reads CASSQVLAGGSNEQFL. The CDR3 DNA is TGTGCCAGCAGCCAAGTGCTAGCGGGTGGGAGCAATGAGCAGTTCCTC. The gene calls are TRBV4-2 and TRBJ2-1; 8 bases line up with TRBD2. V was clipped by 1 base and J by 6 bases; unmatched bases: 8. Germline lookup yields CDR1 LGHNA and CDR2 YNFKEQ. The CDR3 has 16 residues.

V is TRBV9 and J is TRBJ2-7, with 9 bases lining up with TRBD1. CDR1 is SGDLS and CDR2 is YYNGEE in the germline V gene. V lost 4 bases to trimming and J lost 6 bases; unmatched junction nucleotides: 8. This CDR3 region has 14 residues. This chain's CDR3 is CASSPSGQGFEQYF. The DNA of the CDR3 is TGTGCCAGCAGCCCTTCGGGACAGGGTTTCGAGCAGTACTTC.

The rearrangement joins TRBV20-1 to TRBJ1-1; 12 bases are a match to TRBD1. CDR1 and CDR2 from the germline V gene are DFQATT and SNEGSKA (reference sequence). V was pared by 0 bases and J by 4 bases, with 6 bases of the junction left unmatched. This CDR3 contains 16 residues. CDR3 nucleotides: TGCAGTGCTAGAGATCAGGGACAGGGGGCGCGCACTGAAGCTTTCTTT. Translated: CSARDQGQGARTEAFF.

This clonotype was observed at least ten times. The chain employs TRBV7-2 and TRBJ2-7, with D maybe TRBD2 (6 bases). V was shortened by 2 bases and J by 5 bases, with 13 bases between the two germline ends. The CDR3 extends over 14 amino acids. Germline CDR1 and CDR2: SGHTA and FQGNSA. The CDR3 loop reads CASSLMGGRDEQYF. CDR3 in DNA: TGTGCCAGCAGCTTAATGGGGGGACGCGACGAGCAGTACTTC.

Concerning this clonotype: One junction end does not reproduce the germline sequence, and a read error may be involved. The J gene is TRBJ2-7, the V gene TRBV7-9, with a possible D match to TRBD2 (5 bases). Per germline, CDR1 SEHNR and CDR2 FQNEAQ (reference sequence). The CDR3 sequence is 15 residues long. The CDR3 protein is CASSLSLAPTYEQCF. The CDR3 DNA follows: TGTGCCAGCAGCTTAAGTTTAGCGCCCACCTACGAGCAGTGCTTC. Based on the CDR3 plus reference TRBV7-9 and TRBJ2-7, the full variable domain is DTGVSQNPRHKITKRGQNVTFRCDPISEHNRLYWYRQTLGQGPEFLTYFQNEAQLEKSRLLSDRFSAERPKGSFSTLEIQRTEQGDSAMYLCASSLSLAPTYEQCFGPGTRLTVT.

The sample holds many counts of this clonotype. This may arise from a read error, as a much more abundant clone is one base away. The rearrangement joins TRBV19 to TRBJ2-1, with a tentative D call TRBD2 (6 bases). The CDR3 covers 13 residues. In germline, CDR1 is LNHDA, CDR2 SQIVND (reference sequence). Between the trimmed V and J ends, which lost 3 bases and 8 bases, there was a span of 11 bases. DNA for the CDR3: TGTGCCAGTAGTATCCCAGGCGGGGATGAGCAGTTCTTC. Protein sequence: CASSIPGGDEQFF.

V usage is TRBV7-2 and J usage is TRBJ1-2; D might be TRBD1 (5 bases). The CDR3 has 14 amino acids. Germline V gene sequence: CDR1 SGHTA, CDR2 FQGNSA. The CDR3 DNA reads TGTGCTGGCAGCTTAGGCCAGGGTATTTACGGCTACACCTTC. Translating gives CAGSLGQGIYGYTF.

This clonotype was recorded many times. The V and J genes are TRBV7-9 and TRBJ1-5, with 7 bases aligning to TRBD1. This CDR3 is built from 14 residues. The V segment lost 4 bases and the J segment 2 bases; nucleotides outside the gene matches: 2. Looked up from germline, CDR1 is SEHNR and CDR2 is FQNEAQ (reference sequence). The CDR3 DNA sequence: TGTGCCAGCAGCTCTACAGGGGGCAATCAGCCCCAGCATTTT. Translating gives CASSSTGGNQPQHF.

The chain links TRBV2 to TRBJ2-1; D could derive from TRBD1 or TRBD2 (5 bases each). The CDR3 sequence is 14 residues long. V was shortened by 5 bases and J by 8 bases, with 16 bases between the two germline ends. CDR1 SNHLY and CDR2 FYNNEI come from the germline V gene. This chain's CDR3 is CASSLGEGTYEQFF. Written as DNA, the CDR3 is TGTGCCAGCAGTTTGGGCGAGGGGACCTATGAGCAGTTCTTC.

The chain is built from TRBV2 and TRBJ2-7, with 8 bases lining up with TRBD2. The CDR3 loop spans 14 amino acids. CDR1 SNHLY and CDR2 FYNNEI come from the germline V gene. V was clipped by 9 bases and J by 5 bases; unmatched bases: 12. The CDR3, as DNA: TGTGCCAGTTCACTCGGGACTAGGGACCACGAGCAGTACTTC. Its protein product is CASSLGTRDHEQYF.

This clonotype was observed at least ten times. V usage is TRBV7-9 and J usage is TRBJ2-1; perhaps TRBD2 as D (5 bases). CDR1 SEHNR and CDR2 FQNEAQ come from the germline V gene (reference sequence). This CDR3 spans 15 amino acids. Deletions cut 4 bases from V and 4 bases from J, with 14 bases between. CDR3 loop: CASSSRDLSYNEQFF. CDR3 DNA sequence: TGTGCCAGCAGCTCCCGGGATTTATCATACAATGAGCAGTTCTTC. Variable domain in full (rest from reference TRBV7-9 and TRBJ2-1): DTGVSQNPRHKITKRGQNVTFRCDPISEHNRLYWYRQTLGQGPEFLTYFQNEAQLEKSRLLSDRFSAERPKGSFSTLEIQRTEQGDSAMYLCASSSRDLSYNEQFFGPGTRLTVL.

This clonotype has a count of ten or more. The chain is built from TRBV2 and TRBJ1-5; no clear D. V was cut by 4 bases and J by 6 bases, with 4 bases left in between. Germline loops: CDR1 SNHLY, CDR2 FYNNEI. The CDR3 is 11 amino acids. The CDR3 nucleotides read TGTGCCAGCAGTGGCGGTCAGCCCCAGCATTTT. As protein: CASSGGQPQHF.

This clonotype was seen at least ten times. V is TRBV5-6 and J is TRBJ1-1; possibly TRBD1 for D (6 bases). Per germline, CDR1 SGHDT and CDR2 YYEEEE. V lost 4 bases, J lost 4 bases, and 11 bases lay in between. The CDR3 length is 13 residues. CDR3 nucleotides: TGTGCCAGCAGCCACAGGGAGGCCACTGAAGCTTTCTTT. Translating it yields CASSHREATEAFF.

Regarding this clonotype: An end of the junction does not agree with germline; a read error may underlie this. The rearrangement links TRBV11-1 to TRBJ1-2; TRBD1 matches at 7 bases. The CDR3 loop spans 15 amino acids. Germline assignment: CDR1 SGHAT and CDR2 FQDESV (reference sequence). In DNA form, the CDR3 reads TGTGCCAGCAGCTTAGTGTTTGGGACAGCCTATGGCTACGCCTTC. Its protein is CASSLVFGTAYGYAF.

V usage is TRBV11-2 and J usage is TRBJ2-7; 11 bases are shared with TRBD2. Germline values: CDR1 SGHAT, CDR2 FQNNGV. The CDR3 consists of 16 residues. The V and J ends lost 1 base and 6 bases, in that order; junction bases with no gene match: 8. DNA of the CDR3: TGTGCCAGCAGCTTAGTGGGGACTAGCGGTACTTGCGAGCAGTACTTC. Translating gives CASSLVGTSGTCEQYF.

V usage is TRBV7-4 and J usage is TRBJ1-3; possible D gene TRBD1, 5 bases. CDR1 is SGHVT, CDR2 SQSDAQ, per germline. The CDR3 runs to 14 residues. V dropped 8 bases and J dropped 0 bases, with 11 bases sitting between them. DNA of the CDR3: TGTGCCAGCTCACCGGGGGTCTCTGGAAACACCATATATTTT. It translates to CASSPGVSGNTIYF. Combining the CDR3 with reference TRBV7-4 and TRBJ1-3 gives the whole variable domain GAGVSQSPRYKVAKRGRDVALRCDSISGHVTLYWYRQTLGQGSEVLTYSQSDAQRDKSGRPSGRFSAERPERSVSTLKIQRTEQGDSAVYLCASSPGVSGNTIYFGEGSWLTVV.

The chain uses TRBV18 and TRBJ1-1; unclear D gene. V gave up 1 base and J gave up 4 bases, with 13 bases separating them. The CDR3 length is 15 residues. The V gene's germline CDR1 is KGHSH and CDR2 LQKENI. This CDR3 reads CASSPREGYATEAFF. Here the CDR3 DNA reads TGTGCCAGCTCACCACGGGAAGGATATGCCACTGAAGCTTTCTTT.

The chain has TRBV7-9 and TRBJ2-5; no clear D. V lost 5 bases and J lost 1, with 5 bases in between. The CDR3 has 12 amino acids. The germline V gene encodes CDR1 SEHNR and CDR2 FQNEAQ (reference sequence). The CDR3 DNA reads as TGTGCCAGCAGCCAACTCCAAGAGACCCAGTACTTC. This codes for CASSQLQETQYF.

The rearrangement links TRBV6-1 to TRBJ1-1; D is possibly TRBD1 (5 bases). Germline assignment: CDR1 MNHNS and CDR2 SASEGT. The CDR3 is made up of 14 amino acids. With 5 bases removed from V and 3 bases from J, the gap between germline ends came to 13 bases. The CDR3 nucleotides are TGTGCCAGCAGTTCCTCGGGAGGGGACACTGAAGCTTTCTTT. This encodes CASSSSGGDTEAFF.

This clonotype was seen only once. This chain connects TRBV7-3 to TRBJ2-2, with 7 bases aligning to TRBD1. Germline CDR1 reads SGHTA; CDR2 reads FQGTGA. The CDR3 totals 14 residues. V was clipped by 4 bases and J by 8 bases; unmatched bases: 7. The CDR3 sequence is CASSSTTGMGELFF. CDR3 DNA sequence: TGTGCCAGCAGCTCCACGACAGGGATGGGGGAGCTGTTTTTT.